One and the same sample provided the 9 T cell receptor beta chains below, sequenced in a study of identical twins. TCRdb independently ran MiXCR on the 5' RACE reads; one entry per CDR3 protein. The sample records approximately 630,000 distinct CDR3 sequences, roughly 7.1% being singletons. The same sample was also used in a study of yellow fever vaccine responses in identical twins.

Material for sequencing was PBMCs. Receptors originate from a woman younger than 30 in good health.

This clonotype was seen at least ten times. The J gene is TRBJ1-2, the V gene TRBV6-6; a weak D match, TRBD1 (5 bases). Trimming took off 6 bases at V and 7 bases at J, with 15 bases between the two ends. CDR3 length: 13 amino acids. Per the germline V gene, CDR1 is MNHNY and CDR2 is SVGAGI (reference sequence). The CDR3 bases are TGTGCCAGCAGCCCAATGGCGGGGGGTGGCTACACCTTC. It encodes CASSPMAGGGYTF.

This clonotype was detected ten times or more. The chain recombines TRBV12-3 or TRBV12-4 with TRBJ1-2, with 7 bases aligning to TRBD1. V trimming: 1 base; J trimming: 7 bases; junction bases outside the gene matches: 3. CDR3 length equals 13 residues. The CDR3 bases are TGTGCCAGCAGTTTAGGAGGGGGCAGTGGCTACACCTTC. Amino acids: CASSLGGGSGYTF.

V is TRBV15 and J is TRBJ2-6; D unclear. The CDR3 runs 19 residues. V dropped 0 bases and J dropped 0 bases, with 15 bases sitting between them. Germline CDR1 LNHNV, CDR2 YYDKDF (reference sequence). CDR3 nucleotide sequence: TGTGCCACCAGCAGAGATCGGGTGGGCCCAAGCTCTGGGGCCAACGTCCTGACTTTC. Amino acid sequence: CATSRDRVGPSSGANVLTF.

The V call is TRBV27, the J call TRBJ1-1; no firm D call. The CDR3 sequence is 15 residues long. CDR1 is MNHEY and CDR2 is SMNVEV in the germline V gene (reference sequence). V was shortened by 5 bases and J by 1 base, with 14 bases between the two germline ends. CDR3 bases: TGTGCCAGCAGTCCAACGACGAATGCGAACACTGAAGCTTTCTTT. It specifies CASSPTTNANTEAFF.

The chain links TRBV7-2 to TRBJ2-7, with D unclear. In germline, CDR1 is SGHTA, CDR2 FQGNSA. This CDR3 has 14 amino acids. The V end was cut by 1 base, the J end by 2 bases, with 9 bases between. The CDR3 loop reads CASSLVGFTYEQYV. The DNA of the CDR3 is TGTGCCAGCAGCTTAGTCGGGTTCACCTACGAGCAGTACGTC.

This clonotype has just a few counts. The gene calls are TRBV10-3 and TRBJ1-4; 9 bases are a match to TRBD1. This CDR3 contains 14 residues. Germline V lookup: CDR1 ENHRY, CDR2 SYGVKD. V gave up 4 bases and J gave up 3 bases; unmatched junction bases: 0. The CDR3 DNA reads TGTGCCATCAGTGGGGACAGGGCTAATGAAAAACTGTTTTTT. It encodes CAISGDRANEKLFF.

This clonotype came up many times. This chain uses TRBV2 with TRBJ2-5, with no clear D. Germline V CDR1 and CDR2: SNHLY, FYNNEI. The CDR3 covers 12 residues. Trimming pared 7 bases from V and 2 bases from J, leaving 8 bases between. The CDR3 coding sequence is TGTGCCAGCATTGGCAGTCAAGAGACCCAGTACTTC. As protein: CASIGSQETQYF.

This clonotype was observed a handful of times. This chain connects TRBV11-2 to TRBJ2-7, with D possibly matching TRBD1 (6 bases). The CDR3 sequence is 11 residues long. In germline, CDR1 is SGHAT, CDR2 FQNNGV. CDR3 sequence reads: CASSLGRTVNV. CDR3 bases: TGTGCCAGCAGCTTAGGGAGGACAGTAAACGTC.

As for this clonotype: A much larger clone is a single base away; this may be a read error. The chain recombines TRBV5-1 with TRBJ2-3; 8 bases map to TRBD2. With V trimmed by 4 bases and J by 0 bases, 13 bases remained unmatched. CDR1 and CDR2 from the germline V gene are SGHRS and YFSETQ. The CDR3 is 18 amino acids. The CDR3 is CASSRGLDTRPSTDTQYF. The CDR3 nucleotides are TGCGCCAGCAGCCGGGGACTAGATACTAGACCTAGCACAGATACGCAGTATTTT.